Each of the 13 T cell receptor beta chains below was sequenced from the same sample in a study of blood T cell repertoires in COVID-19 (dated by TCRdb to the early 2020s). Library preparation used the immunoSEQ multiplex PCR assay. The table comes from immuneACCESS by way of TCRdb, which keeps in-frame sequences with V and J called. Part of the clones is missing from these tables; in studies checked, under half for an unresolved V gene and the rest for unknown reasons. The sample data list under 350,000 clones, and 89% of these were observed just once. 1.5% to 2% of the sample is held by the ten biggest clonotypes. Sample: PBMCs or T cells enriched from blood (not recorded which). The receptors derive from a woman aged 40 to 50 who had recovered from COVID-19.

J is TRBJ1-2 and V is TRBV7-8, with D possibly TRBD1 on 6 matching bases. Per germline, CDR1 SGHVS and CDR2 FQNEAQ. V was pared by 4 bases and J by 6 bases, with 15 bases between. The CDR3 length is 14 residues. CDR3 residues: CASSSRLGADGYTF. CDR3 DNA: TGTGCCAGCAGCTCGAGGCTGGGGGCCGATGGCTACACCTTC. The full variable domain, completed using reference TRBV7-8 and TRBJ1-2, is GAGVSQSPRYKVAKRGQDVALRCDPISGHVSLFWYQQALGQGPEFLTYFQNEAQLDKSGLPSDRFFAERPEGSVSTLKIQRTQQEDSAVYLCASSSRLGADGYTFGSGTRLTVV.

This chain links TRBV6-5 with TRBJ1-2; D may be TRBD1 (5 bases). CDR3 length equals 16 residues. V was pared by 0 bases and J by 6 bases, with 17 bases between. CDR1 and CDR2 from the germline V gene are MNHEY and SVGAGI. The CDR3 DNA reads TGTGCCAGCAGTTACTCTTATCCCCAGGGTTTCGATGGCTACACCTTC. Translation: CASSYSYPQGFDGYTF.

The rearrangement joins TRBV11-3 to TRBJ1-4; no clear D. The V end lost 5 bases, the J end lost 8 bases, and 18 bases lay between the germline ends. CDR1 is SGHNT, CDR2 YENEEA, per germline. The CDR3 has 15 amino acids. CDR3 region: CASSLNSGVGEKLFF. The CDR3 DNA sequence: TGTGCCAGCAGCCTGAACTCGGGAGTTGGCGAAAAACTGTTTTTT.

This sequence joins TRBV7-3 and TRBJ1-5, with D possibly TRBD1 on 6 matching bases. Trimming pared 5 bases from V and 3 bases from J, leaving 14 bases between. The CDR3 is 15 residues long. Germline V lookup: CDR1 SGHTA, CDR2 FQGTGA. CDR3 coding DNA: TGTGCCAGCAGCCCGCAAGGGGGAAACAATCAGCCCCAGCATTTT. Its protein product is CASSPQGGNNQPQHF. The full variable domain, rest sourced from reference TRBV7-3 and TRBJ1-5, is GAGVSQTPSNKVTEKGKYVELRCDPISGHTALYWYRQSLGQGPEFLIYFQGTGAADDSGLPNDRFFAVRPEGSVSTLKIQRTERGDSAVYLCASSPQGGNNQPQHFGDGTRLSIL.

V gene TRBV5-1 combines with J gene TRBJ1-4, with a possible D match to TRBD1 (6 bases). The CDR3 has 14 residues. V was pared by 4 bases and J by 7 bases, with 14 bases between. CDR1 and CDR2 from the germline V gene are SGHRS and YFSETQ. The CDR3 spells CASSVTGPGEKLFF. The CDR3 DNA reads as TGCGCCAGCAGCGTTACAGGGCCGGGTGAAAAACTGTTTTTT.

The chain links TRBV30 to TRBJ1-5; 7 bases align to TRBD1. V was pared by 3 bases and J by 7 bases, with 6 bases of the junction left unmatched. In germline, CDR1 is GTSNPN, CDR2 SVGIG (reference sequence). CDR3 length: 13 amino acids. The CDR3 reads CAWSDRDGQPQHF. The CDR3, as DNA: TGTGCCTGGAGCGACAGGGACGGACAGCCCCAGCATTTT.

The DNA of the CDR3 is TGTGCCAGCAGCTTGTGGTCTAGAGCGTATACGCAGTATTTT. It encodes CASSLWSRAYTQYF. The chain links TRBV5-4 to TRBJ2-3; no definite D call. The germline V gene has CDR1 SGHNT and CDR2 YYREEE (reference sequence). Between the trimmed V and J ends, which lost 1 base and 7 bases, there was a span of 13 bases. The CDR3 consists of 14 residues.

V and J are TRBV19 and TRBJ1-5; D perhaps matches TRBD1 (6 bases). Looked up from germline, CDR1 is LNHDA and CDR2 is SQIVND (reference sequence). The CDR3 sequence is 13 residues long. Trimming pared 4 bases from V and 4 bases from J, leaving 8 bases between. The CDR3 DNA sequence: TGTGCCAGTAGTAACCAGGGGAATCAGCCCCAGCATTTT. Translating it yields CASSNQGNQPQHF.

The V gene is TRBV7-9, the J gene TRBJ1-3; maybe TRBD1 (5 bases). Trimming took 0 bases from V and 3 from J, leaving 9 bases between them. Germline CDR1 is SEHNR and CDR2 is FQNEAQ (reference sequence). The CDR3 extends over 15 amino acids. The CDR3 region is CASSLAAGGGNTIYF. The CDR3 region has the DNA TGTGCCAGCAGCTTAGCAGCGGGGGGTGGAAACACCATATATTTT.

The chain has TRBV7-9 and TRBJ2-2; TRBD2 aligns across 11 bases. This CDR3 has 19 residues. CDR1 is SEHNR, CDR2 FQNEAQ, per germline (reference sequence). V dropped 1 base and J dropped 5; count of bases not matched to a gene: 12. The CDR3 nucleotides are TGTGCCAGCAGCTTAGATGGGACTAGCGGAATCGGAGGTACCGGGGAGCTGTTTTTT. This translates into CASSLDGTSGIGGTGELFF.

V and J are TRBV7-9 and TRBJ1-3; D not resolved. Germline-derived CDR1 and CDR2 are SEHNR and FQNEAQ (reference sequence). V lost 2 bases to trimming and J lost 8 bases, with 7 bases between them. This CDR3 region has 12 residues. Written as DNA, the CDR3 is TGTGCCAGCAGCTTACCGGGAGACACCATATATTTT. As protein: CASSLPGDTIYF.

This chain connects TRBV5-1 to TRBJ2-3, with 7 bases matching TRBD1. The CDR3 runs 21 residues. Per germline, CDR1 SGHRS and CDR2 YFSETQ. The trim removed 6 bases at V and 0 bases at J, leaving 25 bases unmatched. The CDR3 DNA reads as TGCGCCAGCATTTGTTTACAAGGGACAGCTCTATTAATCCTTAGCACAGATACGCAGTATTTT. This encodes CASICLQGTALLILSTDTQYF.

This sequence joins TRBV2 and TRBJ1-2; no definite D call. Germline V lookup: CDR1 SNHLY, CDR2 FYNNEI. This CDR3 contains 14 residues. With 8 bases removed from V and 8 bases from J, the gap between germline ends came to 21 bases. This chain's CDR3 is CASREPLQREGYTF. In nucleotides, the CDR3 is TGTGCCAGCCGCGAGCCCCTACAAAGGGAGGGCTACACCTTC.